One and the same sample provided the 3 T cell receptor beta chains below, sequenced in a study of T cells in Graves' hyperthyroidism and ophthalmopathy. TCR beta CDR3 region amplification was performed from RNA transcripts. TCR CDR3 underwent first-round RT-PCR with the HTBI primer set. Via MiXCR, TCRdb re-called the multiplex PCR reads, giving one row per CDR3 protein. The sample has roughly 800,000 distinct CDR3 sequences, about two fifths seen once. The source material was blood. The source of these receptors is a young man with Graves' hyperthyroidism.

This clonotype was counted ten times or more. The rearrangement uses TRBV7-9 and TRBJ1-6, with TRBD1 matching 8 bases. The CDR3 runs to 15 residues. Trimming cost V 4 bases and J 6 bases; bases outside gene matches: 5. CDR1 is SEHNR and CDR2 is FQNEAQ in the germline V gene (reference sequence). The CDR3: CASSSWTGLNSPLHF. CDR3 nucleotide sequence: TGTGCCAGCAGCTCATGGACAGGGCTTAATTCACCCCTCCACTTT.

The rearrangement joins TRBV6-1 to TRBJ1-3; D unclear. The germline V gene has CDR1 MNHNS and CDR2 SASEGT. With 3 bases removed from V and 3 bases from J, the gap between germline ends came to 12 bases. The CDR3 has 15 amino acids. The CDR3: CASSDKAIGGNTIYF. The DNA for the CDR3 is TGTGCCAGCAGTGATAAGGCTATAGGTGGAAACACCATATATTTT.

The rearrangement joins TRBV12-3 or TRBV12-4 to TRBJ2-2, with 10 positions matching TRBD1. The V gene end was trimmed by 5 bases and the J gene end by 9 bases; junction bases not matched to a gene: 9. There are 15 residues in the CDR3. CDR3 amino acids: CASSNPGTGDWELFF. CDR3 nucleotide sequence: TGTGCCAGCAGTAACCCCGGGACAGGGGACTGGGAGCTGTTTTTT.